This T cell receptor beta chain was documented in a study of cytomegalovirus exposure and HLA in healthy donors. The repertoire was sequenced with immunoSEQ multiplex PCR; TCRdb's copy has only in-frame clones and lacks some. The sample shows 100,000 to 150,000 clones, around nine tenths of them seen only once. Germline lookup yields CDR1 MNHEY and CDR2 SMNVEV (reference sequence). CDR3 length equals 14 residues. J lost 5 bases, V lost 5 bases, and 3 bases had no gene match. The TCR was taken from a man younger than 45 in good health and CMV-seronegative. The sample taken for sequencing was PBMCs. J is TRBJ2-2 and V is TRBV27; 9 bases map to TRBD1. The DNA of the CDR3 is TGTGCCAGCAGTCCCGGACAGGGGACCGGGGAGCTGTTTTTT. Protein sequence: CASSPGQGTGELFF.